This T cell receptor (beta chain) was found in a study of CD8 T cells in ankylosing spondylitis. Points from the study as a whole: From matched ankylosing spondylitis synovial fluid, disease-linked clones were reportedly recovered at significantly enriched levels. One TCR beta motif, made up of roughly eight highly homologous variants, appeared characteristic of ankylosing spondylitis blood. In reactive arthritis synovial fluid and blood, some motif variants had been reported before. Disease-linked clones bore a CD8+ phenotype and were relatively rare in peripheral blood.

There are 16 residues in the CDR3. V was pared by 2 bases and J by 4 bases, with 9 bases of the junction left unmatched. Germline V gene sequence: CDR1 SGHKS, CDR2 YYEKEE (reference sequence). Each TCR beta library was made by quantitative 5'-RACE that incorporated molecular barcodes. TCRdb itself ran the 5' RACE reads through MiXCR, one entry per CDR3 protein. The sample contains 700,000 to 1,000,000 distinct CDR3 sequences, 12% of which appear only once. This clonotype was seen more than once but under ten times. Its antigen remains unknown. Sequenced input: blood, either unsorted or a sorted T cell fraction (not recorded which). The chain is built from TRBV5-5 and TRBJ2-3; 8 bases map to TRBD2. The sequence came from a male donor with ankylosing spondylitis. CDR3 coding DNA: TGTGCCAGCAGCTTAAAGCCTAGCGGGTTGGCAGATACGCAGTATTTT. Translation gives CASSLKPSGLADTQYF.